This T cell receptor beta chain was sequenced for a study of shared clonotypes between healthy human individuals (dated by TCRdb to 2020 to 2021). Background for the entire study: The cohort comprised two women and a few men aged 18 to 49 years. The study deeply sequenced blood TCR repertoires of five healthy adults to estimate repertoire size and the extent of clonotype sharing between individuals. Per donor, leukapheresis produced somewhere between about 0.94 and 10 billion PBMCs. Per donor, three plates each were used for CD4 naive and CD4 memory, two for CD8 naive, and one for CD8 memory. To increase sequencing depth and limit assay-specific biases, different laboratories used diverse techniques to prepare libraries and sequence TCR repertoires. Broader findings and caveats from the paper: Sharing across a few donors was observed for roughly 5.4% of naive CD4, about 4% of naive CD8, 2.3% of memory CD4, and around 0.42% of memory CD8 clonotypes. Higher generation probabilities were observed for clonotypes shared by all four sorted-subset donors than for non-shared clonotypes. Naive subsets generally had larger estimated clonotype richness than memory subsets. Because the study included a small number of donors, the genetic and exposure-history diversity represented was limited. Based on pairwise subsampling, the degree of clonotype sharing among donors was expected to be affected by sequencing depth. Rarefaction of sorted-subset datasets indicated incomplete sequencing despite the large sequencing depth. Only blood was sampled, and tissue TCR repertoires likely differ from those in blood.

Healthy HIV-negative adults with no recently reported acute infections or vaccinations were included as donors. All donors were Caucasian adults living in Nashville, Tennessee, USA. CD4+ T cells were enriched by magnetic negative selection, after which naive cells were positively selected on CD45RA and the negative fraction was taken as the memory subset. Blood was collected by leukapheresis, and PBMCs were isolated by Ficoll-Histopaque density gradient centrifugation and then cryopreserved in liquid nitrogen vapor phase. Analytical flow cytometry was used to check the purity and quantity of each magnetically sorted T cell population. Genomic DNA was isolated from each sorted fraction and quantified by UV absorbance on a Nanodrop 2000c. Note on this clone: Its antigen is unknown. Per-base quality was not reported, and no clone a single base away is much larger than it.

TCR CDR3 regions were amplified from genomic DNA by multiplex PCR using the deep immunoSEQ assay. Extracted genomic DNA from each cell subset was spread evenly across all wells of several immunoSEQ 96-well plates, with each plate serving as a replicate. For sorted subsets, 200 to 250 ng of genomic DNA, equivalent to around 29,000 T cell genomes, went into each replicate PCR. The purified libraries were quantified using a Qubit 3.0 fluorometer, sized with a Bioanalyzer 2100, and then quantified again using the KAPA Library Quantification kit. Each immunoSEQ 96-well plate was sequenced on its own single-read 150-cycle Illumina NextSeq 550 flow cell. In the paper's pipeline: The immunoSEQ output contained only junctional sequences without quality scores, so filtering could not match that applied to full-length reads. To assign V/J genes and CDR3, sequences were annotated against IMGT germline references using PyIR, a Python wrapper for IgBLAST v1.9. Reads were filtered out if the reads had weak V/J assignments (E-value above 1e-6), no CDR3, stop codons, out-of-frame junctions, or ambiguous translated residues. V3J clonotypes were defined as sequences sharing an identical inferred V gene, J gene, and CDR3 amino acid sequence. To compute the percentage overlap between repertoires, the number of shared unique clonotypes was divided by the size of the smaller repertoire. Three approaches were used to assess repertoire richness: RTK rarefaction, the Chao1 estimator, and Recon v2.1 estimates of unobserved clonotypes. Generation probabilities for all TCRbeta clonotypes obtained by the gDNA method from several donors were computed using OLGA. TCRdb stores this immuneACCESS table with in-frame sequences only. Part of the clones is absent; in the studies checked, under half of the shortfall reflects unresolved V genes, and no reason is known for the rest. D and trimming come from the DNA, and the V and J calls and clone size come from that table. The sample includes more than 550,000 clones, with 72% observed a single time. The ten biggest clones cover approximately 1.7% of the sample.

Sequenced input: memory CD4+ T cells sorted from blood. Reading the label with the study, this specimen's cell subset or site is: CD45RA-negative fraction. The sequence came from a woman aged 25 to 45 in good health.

The CDR3 loop reads CASSTAAGNTIYF. The DNA sequence is TGTGCCAGTAGTACCGCAGCTGGAAACACCATATATTTT. The chain joins TRBV19 to TRBJ1-3, with the D gene not clear enough to name. The CDR3 starts with the cysteine, ends with the phenylalanine, and has 13 residues. CDR3 DNA only is kept here, 39 bases in frame from base 1. The germline V gene (reference sequence) specifies LNHDA as CDR1 and SQIVND as CDR2. Relative to germline, V is 4 bases shorter and J is 2 bases shorter, with 6 bases between their ends.